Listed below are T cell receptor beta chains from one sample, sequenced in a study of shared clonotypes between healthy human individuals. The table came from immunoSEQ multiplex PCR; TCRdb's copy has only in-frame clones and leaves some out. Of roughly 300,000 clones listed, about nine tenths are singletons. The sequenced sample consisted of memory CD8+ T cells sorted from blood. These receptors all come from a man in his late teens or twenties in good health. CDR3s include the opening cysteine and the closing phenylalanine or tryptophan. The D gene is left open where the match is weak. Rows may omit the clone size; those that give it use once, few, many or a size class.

TGCGCCAGCAGCCAATTCAGGGGGCCCGACACCGGGGAGCTGTTTTTT	CASSQFRGPDTGELFF	NA	TRBD1	TRBV4-1	16	TRBJ2-2
TGTGCCAGCAGCATACGAGCGGGAACCCCTGCCAATGAGCAGTTCTTC	CASSIRAGTPANEQFF	NA	TRBD2	TRBV7-6	16	TRBJ2-1
TGTGCCAGCTCACCCCCTGCAGCCTACGAGCAGTACTTC	CASSPPAAYEQYF	NA	NA	TRBV18	13	TRBJ2-7
TGCGCCAGCAGCCAAGGGCCAGGGGAGCGGTATGGCTACACCTTC	CASSQGPGERYGYTF	NA	NA	TRBV4-1	15	TRBJ1-2
TGCGCCAGCAGCCAAGACAGGGTCTACGAGCAGTACTTC	CASSQDRVYEQYF	NA	NA	TRBV4-1	13	TRBJ2-7
TGTGCCAGCAGCGTAGGGGGGGGAAGGGACACTGAAGCTTTCTTT	CASSVGGGRDTEAFF	NA	NA	TRBV2	15	TRBJ1-1
TGTGCCAGCAGCCTTCTTAATGAAAAACTGTTTTTT	CASSLLNEKLFF	NA	NA	TRBV5-6	12	TRBJ1-4
TGCGCCAGCAGCCAAGCGTCCCAAGAGGGGATAAGCACTGAAGCTTTCTTT	CASSQASQEGISTEAFF	NA	NA	TRBV4-3	17	TRBJ1-1
TGTGCCAGCAGCCGGGGAACGGGCGAGACCCAGTACTTC	CASSRGTGETQYF	NA	NA	TRBV11-3	13	TRBJ2-5
TGCGCCAGCAGCCAAGACTGGACAGTGTCCGGATCCGAGCAGTACTTC	CASSQDWTVSGSEQYF	NA	NA	TRBV4-3	16	TRBJ2-7
TGTGCCAGCATCCAGGGGGCACCCTACAATGAGCAGTTCTTC	CASIQGAPYNEQFF	once	TRBD1	TRBV27	14	TRBJ2-1
TGTGCCAGCAGCTTAGTTTCCGGTTTAGGCGAGTCCTACGAGCAGTACTTC	CASSLVSGLGESYEQYF	NA	NA	TRBV7-9	17	TRBJ2-7
TGTGCCAGCAGTGAACACGGGGGAGGGGGCACTGAAGCTTTCTTT	CASSEHGGGGTEAFF	NA	NA	TRBV6-1	15	TRBJ1-1
TGTGCCAGCAGCCCAAGGGGGGGCCCGAACACTGAAGCTTTCTTT	CASSPRGGPNTEAFF	NA	NA	TRBV7-8	15	TRBJ1-1
TGTGCTAGCAGCTTAGCGAGGGACAGGGGGCAAGATTCTAGCAATCAGCCCCAGCATTTT	CASSLARDRGQDSSNQPQHF	NA	TRBD1	TRBV7-7	20	TRBJ1-5
TGTGCCATCAGTGAGTCGTTAGGGACAGGAAGCACAGATACGCAGTATTTT	CAISESLGTGSTDTQYF	NA	TRBD1	TRBV10-3	17	TRBJ2-3
TGTGCCATCAGTTCGTGGGACGGTGAAGCTTTCTTT	CAISSWDGEAFF	NA	NA	TRBV10-3	12	TRBJ1-1
TGCGCCAGCAGCCAAGATGCCCCCTCTTTAAGGCCCTCTGGGGCCAACGTCCTGACTTTC	CASSQDAPSLRPSGANVLTF	NA	NA	TRBV4-3	20	TRBJ2-6
TGTGCCAGCAGCTTGAGTAGGAATGAGCAGTTCTTC	CASSLSRNEQFF	NA	NA	TRBV5-8	12	TRBJ2-1
TGTGCCAGCAGCTCATCGGGACTAGCGGGAGATCGTTGGAATGAGCAGTTCTTC	CASSSSGLAGDRWNEQFF	NA	TRBD2	TRBV7-9	18	TRBJ2-1
TGTGCCAGCACCGAAGGGGGGCACACTGAAGCTTTCTTT	CASTEGGHTEAFF	NA	NA	TRBV13	13	TRBJ1-1
TGCGCCAGCAATGGAGCGGGAGGTTTGTATGAGCAGTTCTTC	CASNGAGGLYEQFF	NA	TRBD2	TRBV10-2	14	TRBJ2-1
TGTGCCAGCAGCTTAGTTAGCGGGCGATACAATGAGCAGTTCTTC	CASSLVSGRYNEQFF	NA	TRBD2	TRBV7-3	15	TRBJ2-1
TGTGCCAGCAGTTACCAGTTCTACAAGCAGTACTTC	CASSYQFYKQYF	once	NA	TRBV6-6	12	TRBJ2-7
TGTGCCAGTAGTATTCTCGGTGGTGGGGACGAGCAGTACTTC	CASSILGGGDEQYF	NA	NA	TRBV19	14	TRBJ2-7
TGTGCCTGGACCATGGACGAGACACCGTCCTACGAGCAGTACTTC	CAWTMDETPSYEQYF	NA	NA	TRBV30	15	TRBJ2-7